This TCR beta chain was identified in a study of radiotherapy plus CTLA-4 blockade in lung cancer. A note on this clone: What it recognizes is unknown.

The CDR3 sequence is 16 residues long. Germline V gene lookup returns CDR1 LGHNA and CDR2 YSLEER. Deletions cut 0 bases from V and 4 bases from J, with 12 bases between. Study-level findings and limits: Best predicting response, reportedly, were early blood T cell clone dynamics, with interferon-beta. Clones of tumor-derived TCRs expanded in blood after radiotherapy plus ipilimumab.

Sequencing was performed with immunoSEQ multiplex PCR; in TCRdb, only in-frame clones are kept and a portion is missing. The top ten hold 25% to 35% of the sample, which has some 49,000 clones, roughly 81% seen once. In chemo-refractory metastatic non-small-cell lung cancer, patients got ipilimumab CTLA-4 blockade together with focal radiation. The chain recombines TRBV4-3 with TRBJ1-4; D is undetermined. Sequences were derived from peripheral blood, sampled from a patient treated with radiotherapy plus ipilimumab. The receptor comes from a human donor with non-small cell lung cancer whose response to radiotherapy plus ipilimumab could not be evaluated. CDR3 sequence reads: CASSQDSHRLNEKLFF. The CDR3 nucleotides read TGCGCCAGCAGCCAAGATTCACACCGCCTTAATGAAAAACTGTTTTTT.